The entry below describes one T cell receptor beta chain. Per the authors' pipeline: Cell counts per sample came from amplifying reference gene primers. Only in-frame clones appear in the TCRdb table, and some are missing; sequencing was by immunoSEQ multiplex PCR. V, J and clone size reflect that table, while D and trimming were determined from the DNA. The sample carries about 140,000 clones, 75% to 80% recorded once. This sample is part of a study of blood T cell repertoires in COVID-19. Whole-study context: Samples representing acute and convalescent COVID-19 were sourced from the United States, Italy and Spain. The analysed material was cDNA or gDNA that came from T cells, B-cell-depleted T cells, or PBMCs.

V lost 6 bases, J lost 11 bases, and 11 bases stayed unmatched. The V gene's germline CDR1 is LNHDA and CDR2 SQIVND (reference sequence). This CDR3 is 14 amino acids long. The TCR comes from a woman aged 50 to 60 with active or convalescent COVID-19. The sequenced sample consisted of peripheral blood. This chain joins TRBV19 and TRBJ1-1; the match to TRBD1 covers 11 bases. The CDR3 DNA is TGTGCCAGTAGGACCGGGACAGGGGGAGTTCGGGCTTTCTTT. Translation: CASRTGTGGVRAFF.